This T cell receptor beta chain comes out of a study of blood T cell repertoires in COVID-19. Clones were sequenced by immunoSEQ multiplex PCR, and TCRdb holds only the in-frame ones, with some missing. This sample yields 20,000 to 25,000 clones, of which 85% to 90% are seen a single time; approximately 17% belongs to the top ten. V shed 6 bases, J shed 6 bases, and the junction held 0 bases outside the gene matches. In germline, CDR1 is SGHTA, CDR2 FQGNSA. This CDR3 comprises 13 residues. Sequencing was carried out using peripheral blood. The origin of this receptor is a woman older than 75 with acute or convalescent COVID-19. The chain couples TRBV7-2 to TRBJ1-6; 9 bases match TRBD1. The CDR3 coding sequence is TGTGCCAGCAGGACAGGGGGTAATTCACCCCTCCACTTT. It is translated as CASRTGGNSPLHF.